These 27 T cell receptor beta chains originate from one sample sequenced in a study of blood T cell repertoires in COVID-19. TCRdb's table, derived via immunoSEQ multiplex PCR, lists solely in-frame clones and lacks some. Here the sample spans under 250,000 clones, 75% to 85% being singletons. The sample was peripheral blood. The receptor source for this set is a human donor in a cohort sampled during active COVID-19.

J is TRBJ1-6 and V is TRBV18, with no clear D. The CDR3 totals 15 residues. V gave up 1 base and J gave up 5 bases, with 9 bases separating them. Germline assignment: CDR1 KGHSH and CDR2 LQKENI. CDR3 sequence: CASSPRVVDNSPLHF. DNA for the CDR3: TGTGCCAGCTCACCACGAGTGGTCGATAATTCACCCCTCCACTTT.

This rearrangement joins TRBV5-8 to TRBJ2-3; 9 bases map to TRBD2. Germline CDR1 is SGHTS and CDR2 is YDEGEE. The CDR3 totals 13 residues. V shed 8 bases and J 4 bases; nucleotides not matched to a gene: 5. CDR3 protein: CASRTSVADTQYF. The CDR3 DNA sequence: TGTGCCAGTAGGACTAGCGTCGCAGATACGCAGTATTTT.

The chain recombines TRBV5-4 with TRBJ2-1, with 9 positions matching TRBD2. CDR1 and CDR2 from the germline V gene are SGHNT and YYREEE (reference sequence). V was pared by 2 bases and J by 5 bases, with 2 bases of the junction left unmatched. This CDR3 is built from 14 residues. CDR3 residues: CASSFGGGDNEQFF. CDR3 coding DNA: TGTGCCAGCAGCTTCGGCGGGGGGGACAATGAGCAGTTCTTC.

The rearrangement uses TRBV9 and TRBJ2-1; 8 nucleotides align to TRBD2. The CDR3 covers 15 residues. Losses at the gene ends were 0 bases for V and 6 bases for J; bases not matched to a gene: 5. Germline lookup yields CDR1 SGDLS and CDR2 YYNGEE. CDR3 nucleotides: TGTGCCAGCAGCGTAGCTAGACTAGCGAGCAATGAGCAGTTCTTC. Its translation is CASSVARLASNEQFF.

In its sample, this clone was seen a few times. The rearrangement joins TRBV12-3 or TRBV12-4 to TRBJ2-2, with 9 positions matching TRBD1. With 10 bases clipped from V and 5 bases from J, the junction kept 5 bases outside the gene matches. CDR3 length equals 13 residues. The CDR3 region has the DNA TGTGCCACCCGGACAGGGGAGACCGGGGAGCTGTTTTTT. Residues: CATRTGETGELFF.

The chain combines TRBV7-9 with TRBJ1-2, with TRBD1 matching over 8 bases. The germline CDR1 and CDR2 sequences are SEHNR and FQNEAQ (reference sequence). J was trimmed by 0 bases and V by 5 bases; bases with no gene match: 11. The CDR3 covers 17 residues. CDR3 DNA sequence: TGTGCCAGCAGCAAAGGACAGGGAAGCTATACTAACTATGGCTACACCTTC. Protein sequence: CASSKGQGSYTNYGYTF.

J is TRBJ2-7 and V is TRBV7-6, with D perhaps TRBD1 (6 bases). CDR3 size: 14 residues. Looked up from germline, CDR1 is SGHVS and CDR2 is FNYEAQ. V was trimmed by 1 base and J by 2 bases, leaving 9 bases between them. The chain's CDR3 is CASSLGSGAYEQYF. The CDR3, as DNA: TGTGCCAGCAGCTTAGGCTCAGGGGCCTACGAGCAGTACTTC. The full variable domain, in which reference TRBV7-6 and TRBJ2-7 provide the parts outside the CDR3, is GAGVSQSPRYKVTKRGQDVALRCDPISGHVSLYWYRQALGQGPEFLTYFNYEAQQDKSGLPNDRFSAERPEGSISTLTIQRTEQRDSAMYRCASSLGSGAYEQYFGPGTRLTVT.

The genes are TRBV28 and TRBJ1-2; 8 bases map to TRBD1. The CDR3 has 12 amino acids. V gave up 5 bases and J gave up 8 bases; unmatched junction bases: 4. CDR1 MDHEN and CDR2 SYDVKM come from the germline V gene. The CDR3 here is CASSGWDRGYTF. CDR3 in DNA: TGTGCCAGCAGTGGCTGGGACAGGGGCTACACCTTC.

This clone has at least ten counts. Here the CDR3 DNA reads TGTGCCAGCAGCCGTCTAGGCACACCCGACTATGGCTACACCTTC. The encoded protein is CASSRLGTPDYGYTF. The chain joins TRBV5-8 to TRBJ1-2; no definite D call. The germline V gene encodes CDR1 SGHTS and CDR2 YDEGEE. Trimming pared 4 bases from V and 3 bases from J, leaving 16 bases between. This CDR3 has 15 residues.

The rearrangement links TRBV20-1 to TRBJ2-5; 9 bases are a match to TRBD2. This CDR3 has 15 amino acids. V shed 3 bases and J 3 bases; nucleotides not matched to a gene: 8. Per the germline V gene, CDR1 is DFQATT and CDR2 is SNEGSKA (reference sequence). CDR3 in DNA: TGCAGTGCTAGTTGGCCTAGCGGGGCCGAAGAGACCCAGTACTTC. This gives the protein CSASWPSGAEETQYF.

The chain links TRBV7-8 to TRBJ1-5; D remains unclear. Germline values: CDR1 SGHVS, CDR2 FQNEAQ. V lost 1 base and J 0 bases, leaving 7 bases between the germline ends. CDR3 length: 15 residues. CDR3 in DNA: TGTGCCAGCAGCTTAGTACTTACTAGCAATCAGCCCCAGCATTTT. It specifies CASSLVLTSNQPQHF.

The gene calls are TRBV29-1 and TRBJ2-3, with 8 bases lining up with TRBD1. The CDR3 is made up of 15 amino acids. Germline trimming cut 6 bases from V and 1 base from J; bases unmatched to any gene: 9. CDR1 is SQVTM, CDR2 ANQGSEA, per germline. CDR3 sequence (DNA): TGCAGCGTGGAACCCCCGGGACAGGGCACAGATACGCAGTATTTT. Translating gives CSVEPPGQGTDTQYF.

This clone turned up a few times. V gene TRBV20-1 combines with J gene TRBJ1-2; a possible D gene is TRBD1 (5 bases). The CDR3 is 11 amino acids. Germline CDR1 reads DFQATT; CDR2 reads SNEGSKA (reference sequence). Trimming left V 6 bases short and J 14 bases short, with 19 bases between. CDR3 in amino acids: CSALGVDPPTF. CDR3 nucleotide sequence: TGCAGTGCGTTAGGGGTTGATCCTCCGACCTTC.

The chain recombines TRBV28 with TRBJ1-5, with 8 bases aligning to TRBD1. The CDR3 is made up of 15 amino acids. J gave up 2 bases and V 6 bases, and 6 bases lay outside the gene matches. CDR1 and CDR2 from the germline V gene are MDHEN and SYDVKM. The CDR3 DNA reads as TGTGCCAGCAGCTTGACAGGGGTCGGCAATCAGCCCCAGCATTTT. Translation: CASSLTGVGNQPQHF.

This clone was detected ten times or more. Other DNA sequences in this sample translate to the same CDR3. J is TRBJ1-5 and V is TRBV10-3, with a weak D call TRBD1 (6 bases). Trimming took 3 bases from V and 4 from J, leaving 10 bases between them. The length of the CDR3 is 14 residues. Germline V gives CDR1 ENHRY, CDR2 SYGVKD. CDR3 protein: CAISDRGGNQPQHF. CDR3 nucleotide sequence: TGTGCCATCAGTGACAGGGGAGGGAATCAGCCCCAGCATTTT.

The chain is built from TRBV24-1 and TRBJ2-1; D remains ambiguous. The germline V gene has CDR1 KGHDR and CDR2 SFDVKD. Trimming cost V 1 base and J 11 bases, with 14 bases left between them. CDR3 length equals 14 residues. As DNA, the CDR3 is TGTGCCACCAGTGATTTTCAAATGACACCACAGCAGTTCTTC. Residues: CATSDFQMTPQQFF.

The V and J genes are TRBV4-1 and TRBJ1-2; 10 nucleotides line up with TRBD1. The length of the CDR3 is 16 residues. The V gene's germline CDR1 is MGHRA and CDR2 YSYEKL. The ends lost 2 bases at V and 6 bases at J; junction bases unmatched: 9. The CDR3 protein is CASSQKLGQGLDGYTF. The CDR3 bases are TGCGCCAGCAGCCAAAAGTTGGGACAGGGGCTTGATGGCTACACCTTC.

This sequence joins TRBV28 and TRBJ2-3; 11 positions agree with TRBD2. Germline CDR1 and CDR2: MDHEN and SYDVKM. J gave up 4 bases and V 6 bases, and 6 bases lay outside the gene matches. CDR3 length: 15 amino acids. CDR3 sequence (DNA): TGTGCCAGCAGCTACCTAGCGGGGGGCCCAGATACGCAGTATTTT. As protein: CASSYLAGGPDTQYF.

CDR3 sequence: CASKKQVGASGANVLTF. The CDR3 DNA reads as TGTGCCAGTAAAAAACAAGTAGGGGCCTCTGGGGCCAACGTCCTGACTTTC. This chain links TRBV19 with TRBJ2-6; TRBD1 might be the D (5 bases). This CDR3 comprises 17 residues. V was clipped by 7 bases and J by 0 bases, with 16 bases between them. Germline loops: CDR1 LNHDA, CDR2 SQIVND (reference sequence).

The rearrangement uses TRBV6-5 and TRBJ1-2; D call uncertain. V lost 6 bases, J lost 3 bases, and 14 bases lay in between. CDR3 length: 14 residues. Germline CDR1 and CDR2: MNHEY and SVGAGI. The CDR3 nucleotides read TGTGCCAGCAGATCCGAGCAAGTAGACTATGGCTACACCTTC. The encoded protein is CASRSEQVDYGYTF.

The chain recombines TRBV5-1 with TRBJ2-2; no definite D call. V shed 2 bases and J shed 6 bases, with 17 bases lying between them. Germline V CDR1 and CDR2: SGHRS, YFSETQ. The CDR3 contains 16 residues. The CDR3 DNA is TGCGCCAGCAGCTTCATCCCGACGGAGAGGCCCGGGGAGCTGTTTTTT. Translated: CASSFIPTERPGELFF.

V gene TRBV4-1 combines with J gene TRBJ2-7; 7 bases align to TRBD1. V shed 0 bases, J shed 4 bases, and the junction held 3 bases outside the gene matches. Per the germline V gene, CDR1 is MGHRA and CDR2 is YSYEKL. The CDR3 spans 14 residues. The CDR3 DNA reads TGCGCCAGCAGCCAAGAAACAGGGGCTTACGAGCAGTACTTC. This translates into CASSQETGAYEQYF.

The chain recombines TRBV7-6 with TRBJ2-4, with 9 bases that match TRBD1. V shed 5 bases, J shed 8 bases, and the junction held 10 bases outside the gene matches. The CDR3 runs to 15 residues. Germline CDR1 and CDR2: SGHVS and FNYEAQ. CDR3 region: CASSLNRGRADIQYF. In nucleotides, the CDR3 is TGTGCCAGCAGCCTTAACAGGGGGCGGGCGGACATTCAGTACTTC.

The chain is built from TRBV2 and TRBJ1-4; no reliable D call. Trimming left V 5 bases short and J 8 bases short, with 12 bases between. The CDR3 is made up of 13 amino acids. Germline-derived CDR1 and CDR2 are SNHLY and FYNNEI. The CDR3 sequence is CASSLRTGEKLFF. The DNA of the CDR3 is TGTGCCAGCAGTTTGAGGACGGGGGAAAAACTGTTTTTT. The whole variable domain, remainder taken from reference TRBV2 and TRBJ1-4, is EPEVTQTPSHQVTQMGQEVILRCVPISNHLYFYWYRQILGQKVEFLVSFYNNEISEKSEIFDDQFSVERPDGSNFTLKIRSTKLEDSAMYFCASSLRTGEKLFFGSGTQLSVL.

The rearrangement joins TRBV6-5 to TRBJ2-7; 8 nucleotides align to TRBD2. The CDR3 is 13 residues long. The junction had 7 bases not matched to a gene; V was cut back by 8 bases and J by 4 bases. CDR1 MNHEY and CDR2 SVGAGI come from the germline V gene. The CDR3 DNA reads as TGTGCCAGCTGCAAGCGGGAGAGGTACGAGCAGTACTTC. Amino acids: CASCKRERYEQYF.

J is TRBJ1-1 and V is TRBV4-2; D unresolved. This CDR3 has 12 amino acids. Between the trimmed V and J ends, which lost 1 base and 10 bases, there was a span of 10 bases. Germline lookup yields CDR1 LGHNA and CDR2 YNFKEQ. CDR3 residues: CASSQVESTAFF. The CDR3 DNA sequence: TGTGCCAGCAGCCAAGTGGAGTCGACAGCTTTCTTT.

CDR3 protein: CASSTRGHGYTF. The DNA for the CDR3 is TGTGCCAGCAGTACTAGAGGTCATGGCTACACCTTC. The chain carries TRBV28 and TRBJ1-2; the D is unclear. V shed 5 bases and J shed 6 bases, with 10 bases lying between them. CDR3 length: 12 residues. The germline gives CDR1 MDHEN, CDR2 SYDVKM.